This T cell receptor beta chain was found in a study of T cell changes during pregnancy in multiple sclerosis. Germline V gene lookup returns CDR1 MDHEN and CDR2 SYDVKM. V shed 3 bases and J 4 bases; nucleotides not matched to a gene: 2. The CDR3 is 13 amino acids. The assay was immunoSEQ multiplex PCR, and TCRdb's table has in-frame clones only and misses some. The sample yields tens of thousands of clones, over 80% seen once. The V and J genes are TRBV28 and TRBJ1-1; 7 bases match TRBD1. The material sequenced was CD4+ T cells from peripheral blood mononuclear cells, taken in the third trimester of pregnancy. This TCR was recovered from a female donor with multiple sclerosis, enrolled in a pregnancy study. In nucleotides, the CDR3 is TGTGCCAGCAGTTTCGACAGGGCCACTGAAGCTTTCTTT. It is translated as CASSFDRATEAFF.